This T cell receptor beta chain was obtained from a study of T cell clonality in common variable immunodeficiency. Findings of the study overall: Compared with healthy controls, CVID subjects showed increased TCRbeta clonality, mostly in about a third.

This clone was found many times. The antigen remains unidentified. Sequencing input was equivalent genomic DNA from CVID and controls. TCRdb's table, derived via immunoSEQ multiplex PCR, lists solely in-frame clones and lacks some. The table lists fewer than 55,000 clones, with no singletons. The TCR originated in a person aged 18-69 years in good health. Material: peripheral blood mononuclear cells.

The CDR3 DNA, read in part, is TGTGCCAGCAGCCCCCGGACAGGAATCCAAGAGACC. Encoded protein: CASSPRTGIQET. From start to end, the CDR3 is CASSPRTGIQETQYF. J is TRBJ2-5 and V is TRBV14, with 7 bases matching TRBD1. The sequenced fragment ends 3 residues before the CDR3 boundary, so the rest is inferred from the germline J gene. Looked up from germline, CDR1 is SGHDN and CDR2 is FVKESK. J gave up 1 base and V 4 bases, and 6 bases lay outside the gene matches. This CDR3 has 15 residues.